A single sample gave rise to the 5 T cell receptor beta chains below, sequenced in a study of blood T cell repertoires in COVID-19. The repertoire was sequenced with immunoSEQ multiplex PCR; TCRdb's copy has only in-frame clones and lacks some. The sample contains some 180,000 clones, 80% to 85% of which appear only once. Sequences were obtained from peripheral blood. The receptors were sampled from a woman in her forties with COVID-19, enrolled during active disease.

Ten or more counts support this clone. The CDR3 DNA reads TGTGCCAGCAGCTTAGGTCTACAGGTACAAGGCGAGCAGTACTTC. It yields the protein CASSLGLQVQGEQYF. The rearrangement links TRBV7-3 to TRBJ2-7; tentative D call: TRBD1 (5 bases). Germline-derived CDR1 and CDR2 are SGHTA and FQGTGA. V was shortened by 2 bases and J by 6 bases, with 17 bases between the two germline ends. This CDR3 region has 15 residues.

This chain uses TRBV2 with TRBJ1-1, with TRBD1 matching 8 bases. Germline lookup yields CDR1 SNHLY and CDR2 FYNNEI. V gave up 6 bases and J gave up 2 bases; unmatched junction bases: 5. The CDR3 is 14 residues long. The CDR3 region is CASRGTGGNTEAFF. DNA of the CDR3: TGTGCCAGCAGGGGAACAGGGGGAAACACTGAAGCTTTCTTT.

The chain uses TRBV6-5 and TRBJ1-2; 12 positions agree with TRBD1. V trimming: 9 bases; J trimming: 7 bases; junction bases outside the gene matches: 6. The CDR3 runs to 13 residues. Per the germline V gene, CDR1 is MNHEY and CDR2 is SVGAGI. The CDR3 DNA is TGTGCCAGGAAGGGACAGGGGGCTGGTGGCTACACCTTC. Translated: CARKGQGAGGYTF.

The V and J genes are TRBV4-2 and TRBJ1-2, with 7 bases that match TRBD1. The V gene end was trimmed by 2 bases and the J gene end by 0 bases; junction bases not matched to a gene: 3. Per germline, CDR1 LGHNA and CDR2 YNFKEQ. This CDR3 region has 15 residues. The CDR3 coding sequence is TGTGCCAGCAGCCAATGGGACAGATCTAACTATGGCTACACCTTC. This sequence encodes CASSQWDRSNYGYTF.

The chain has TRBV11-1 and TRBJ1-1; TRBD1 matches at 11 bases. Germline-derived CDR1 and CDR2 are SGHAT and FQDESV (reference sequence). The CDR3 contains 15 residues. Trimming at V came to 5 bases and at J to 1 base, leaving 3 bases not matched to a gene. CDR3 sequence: CASSPGQGGNTEAFF. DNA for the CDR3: TGTGCCAGCAGCCCGGGACAGGGGGGGAACACTGAAGCTTTCTTT.